Below are 9 T cell receptor beta chains sequenced from a single sample in a study of T cell responses to AZD1222 COVID-19 vaccine. TCRdb's copy holds only in-frame clones and misses some; the assay was immunoSEQ multiplex PCR. The sample lists approximately 150,000 clones; 90% to 95% were seen once. The material was peripheral blood, obtained on day 0 of AZD1222 vaccination. Source of these receptors: an adult in good health.

This clone showed up many times. The chain couples TRBV6-4 to TRBJ2-3, with 7 bases lining up with TRBD2. Losses at the gene ends were 3 bases for V and 0 bases for J; bases not matched to a gene: 3. The germline gives CDR1 MRHNA, CDR2 SNTAGT. This CDR3 contains 15 residues. The CDR3 spells CASSEGAGSTDTQYF. DNA for the CDR3: TGTGCCAGCAGTGAAGGAGCGGGGAGCACAGATACGCAGTATTTT.

V gene TRBV7-9 combines with J gene TRBJ2-7; D perhaps matches TRBD1 (5 bases). From germline, CDR1 is SEHNR and CDR2 FQNEAQ (reference sequence). This CDR3 comprises 15 residues. Trimming shortened V by 5 bases and J by 2 bases, and 16 bases separated the two germline ends. The CDR3 loop is CASSTPIGAPYEQYF. The DNA of the CDR3 is TGTGCCAGCAGCACCCCCATAGGGGCTCCCTACGAGCAGTACTTC.

V gene TRBV4-1 combines with J gene TRBJ2-5; maybe TRBD1 (6 bases). Germline CDR1 MGHRA, CDR2 YSYEKL. Between the trimmed V and J ends, which lost 4 bases and 3 bases, there was a span of 9 bases. The length of the CDR3 is 13 residues. CDR3 sequence: CASSPRTEETQYF. The CDR3 DNA is TGCGCCAGCAGCCCCCGGACAGAAGAGACCCAGTACTTC.

The chain combines TRBV6-6 with TRBJ2-2, with D maybe TRBD2 (5 bases). V lost 2 bases and J 3 bases, leaving 13 bases between the germline ends. The CDR3 consists of 16 residues. Germline V CDR1 and CDR2: MNHNY, SVGAGI (reference sequence). The CDR3 nucleotides read TGTGCCAGCAGTTACATCGGAGGCGCCGACACCGGGGAGCTGTTTTTT. Translated, it gives CASSYIGGADTGELFF.

The V and J genes are TRBV4-1 and TRBJ1-2; no firm D call. V was cut by 2 bases and J by 0 bases, with 19 bases left in between. The CDR3 extends over 18 amino acids. Germline-derived CDR1 and CDR2 are MGHRA and YSYEKL. Here the CDR3 reads CASSQFIRPAKANYGYTF. The CDR3 bases are TGCGCCAGCAGCCAATTTATACGGCCAGCGAAAGCTAACTATGGCTACACCTTC.

V usage is TRBV5-1 and J usage is TRBJ1-1; 8 bases map to TRBD1. CDR1 is SGHRS, CDR2 YFSETQ, per germline. The CDR3 extends over 16 amino acids. Trimming took 6 bases from V and 2 from J; bases not matched to a gene: 12. CDR3 bases: TGCGCCAGCAAGACAGGGGCCATTATGACAAACACTGAAGCTTTCTTT. Its protein product is CASKTGAIMTNTEAFF.

V and J are TRBV28 and TRBJ1-3; TRBD1 is a possible D gene (6 bases). The V end lost 5 bases, the J end lost 0 bases, and 14 bases lay between the germline ends. Germline CDR1 reads MDHEN; CDR2 reads SYDVKM. The CDR3 totals 16 residues. DNA for the CDR3: TGTGCCAGCAGTCCGCGGACAGACAGCTCTGGAAACACCATATATTTT. Translated: CASSPRTDSSGNTIYF.

V and J are TRBV18 and TRBJ1-1; TRBD1 matches 8 bases. V lost 6 bases to trimming and J lost 4 bases; unmatched junction nucleotides: 10. Germline V CDR1 and CDR2: KGHSH, LQKENI. The CDR3 length is 15 residues. The DNA for the CDR3 is TGTGCCAGCTCCCCCAACCAGGGGGCTGGCACTGAAGCTTTCTTT. Translation: CASSPNQGAGTEAFF.

V is TRBV2 and J is TRBJ2-1; D is possibly TRBD1 (6 bases). The V end was cut by 6 bases, the J end by 4 bases, with 10 bases between. The CDR3 is made up of 13 amino acids. Germline lookup yields CDR1 SNHLY and CDR2 FYNNEI. Here the CDR3 DNA reads TGTGCCAGCAGGCAAGGGGGTTACAATGAGCAGTTCTTC. Translating it yields CASRQGGYNEQFF.